Following are 27 T cell receptor beta chains from one sample sequenced in a study of blood T cell repertoires in COVID-19. Here immunoSEQ multiplex PCR was the method, and the copy in TCRdb shows in-frame clones only, minus some. The table lists about 45,000 clones, about two thirds of them singletons. Sequencing used peripheral blood. These receptors originate from a man of 80 years or more with acute or convalescent COVID-19.

This chain links TRBV5-1 with TRBJ1-2, with 8 positions matching TRBD1. Germline V gene data show CDR1 as SGHRS and CDR2 as YFSETQ. The CDR3 is 14 amino acids. V was pared by 4 bases and J by 6 bases, with 8 bases of the junction left unmatched. For the CDR3, the DNA is TGCGCCAGCAGCGGGGCGGGACAGGACCATGGCTACACCTTC. It encodes CASSGAGQDHGYTF.

This clone was seen only a few times. The rearrangement uses TRBV18 and TRBJ1-2; tentative D call: TRBD1 (6 bases). Trimming took off 6 bases at V and 7 bases at J, with 18 bases between the two ends. Germline assignment: CDR1 KGHSH and CDR2 LQKENI. There are 14 residues in the CDR3. The CDR3 is CASSPDRNRIGYTF. In DNA form, the CDR3 reads TGTGCCAGCTCCCCGGACAGAAATCGGATTGGCTACACCTTC.

The rearrangement uses TRBV10-3 and TRBJ2-1; TRBD1 matches at 7 bases. After removal of 6 bases from V and 7 bases from J, the junction contained 3 bases not matched to a gene. The CDR3 runs 12 residues. The germline CDR1 and CDR2 sequences are ENHRY and SYGVKD. CDR3 nucleotide sequence: TGTGCCATCAGCCAACAGGGGAATGAGCAGTTCTTC. Its protein is CAISQQGNEQFF.

The rearrangement joins TRBV19 to TRBJ2-5; TRBD2 aligns across 15 bases. CDR1 is LNHDA, CDR2 SQIVND, per germline (reference sequence). Germline trimming cut 6 bases from V and 5 bases from J; bases unmatched to any gene: 10. This CDR3 contains 17 residues. For the CDR3, the DNA is TGTGCCAGTAGGGGTTGGACTAGCGGGAGGGCCGAGGAGACCCAGTACTTC. Translation gives CASRGWTSGRAEETQYF.

V gene TRBV2 combines with J gene TRBJ2-1; D ambiguous. Germline CDR1 and CDR2: SNHLY and FYNNEI. The ends were cut back, 4 bases at V and 5 bases at J, with 9 bases in the middle. The CDR3 length is 13 residues. The CDR3 sequence is CASSGVRDNEQFF. Here the CDR3 DNA reads TGTGCCAGCAGTGGGGTCCGGGACAATGAGCAGTTCTTC.

This clone was detected a few times. This sequence joins TRBV29-1 and TRBJ1-1; D is uncertain. CDR3 length: 10 amino acids. Germline V gives CDR1 SQVTM, CDR2 ANQGSEA. V was pared by 4 bases and J by 7 bases, with 7 bases between. Here the CDR3 reads CSVGADEAFF. The CDR3 DNA is TGCAGCGTTGGGGCCGATGAAGCTTTCTTT.

The rearrangement uses TRBV19 and TRBJ1-2, with 11 bases lining up with TRBD1. The CDR3 is 16 amino acids. Germline loops: CDR1 LNHDA, CDR2 SQIVND (reference sequence). J gave up 5 bases and V 1 base, and 6 bases lay outside the gene matches. For the CDR3, the DNA is TGTGCCAGTAGTATAGCGCCGGACAGGGGGCCTTATGGCTACACCTTC. It is translated as CASSIAPDRGPYGYTF.

This clone was seen only once. V usage is TRBV24-1 and J usage is TRBJ2-1; 8 positions match TRBD1. Per germline, CDR1 KGHDR and CDR2 SFDVKD. V lost 3 bases and J lost 10; bases outside the gene matches: 10. The CDR3 consists of 15 residues. The DNA of the CDR3 is TGTGCCACCAGTGATCCAGGGGGCCTAAGGGAGGAGCAGTTCTTC. Protein product: CATSDPGGLREEQFF.

The V call is TRBV7-8, the J call TRBJ1-5, with TRBD1 matching 11 bases. The CDR3 spans 15 residues. Germline V gene data show CDR1 as SGHVS and CDR2 as FQNEAQ. With V trimmed by 7 bases and J by 4 bases, 6 bases remained unmatched. The CDR3, as DNA: TGTGCCAGCACCCTAGGACAGGGGGCAAATCAGCCCCAGCATTTT. Translating it yields CASTLGQGANQPQHF.

A single count supports this clone. CDR3 in DNA: TGCGCCAGCAGCCCAGATGGCCCTCCGAGGGATACGCAGTATTTT. Its protein is CASSPDGPPRDTQYF. V and J are TRBV5-1 and TRBJ2-3; D uncertain. The CDR3 runs to 15 residues. The V gene's germline CDR1 is SGHRS and CDR2 YFSETQ. The V end lost 4 bases, the J end lost 6 bases, and 18 bases lay between the germline ends.

Judged by abundance, this clone is hyperexpanded. The chain couples TRBV7-9 to TRBJ1-1, with D perhaps matching TRBD1 (5 bases). This CDR3 comprises 12 residues. The germline gives CDR1 SEHNR, CDR2 FQNEAQ (reference sequence). Trimming left V 6 bases short and J 8 bases short, with 13 bases between. The CDR3: CASSFQGTEAFF. DNA for the CDR3: TGTGCCAGCAGTTTCCAGGGAACGGAAGCTTTCTTT.

The chain employs TRBV3-1 (or the pseudogene TRBV3-2) and TRBJ1-2; maybe TRBD1 (5 bases). From germline, CDR1 is LGHDT and CDR2 YNNKEL (reference sequence). The CDR3 is made up of 15 amino acids. V shed 4 bases and J shed 6 bases, with 18 bases lying between them. The CDR3 loop is CASSPSGITEDGYTF. CDR3 DNA: TGTGCCAGCAGCCCCTCAGGGATAACGGAAGATGGCTACACCTTC.

The V call is TRBV7-8, the J call TRBJ1-6; 9 bases are shared with TRBD1. V was pared by 5 bases and J by 1 base, with 6 bases of the junction left unmatched. There are 17 residues in the CDR3. CDR1 is SGHVS and CDR2 is FQNEAQ in the germline V gene. In DNA form, the CDR3 reads TGTGCCAGCAGCCCAAGGACAGGGGATTCCTATAATTCACCCCTCCACTTT. This encodes CASSPRTGDSYNSPLHF.

This clone has just one count. The rearrangement uses TRBV2 and TRBJ1-3, with a possible D match to TRBD1 (5 bases). V lost 2 bases and J lost 1, with 12 bases in between. Germline V lookup: CDR1 SNHLY, CDR2 FYNNEI. The CDR3 has 16 amino acids. DNA for the CDR3: TGTGCCAGCAGTGAAAGGGGACTGCCTTCTGGAAACACCATATATTTT. Protein sequence: CASSERGLPSGNTIYF.

For the CDR3, the DNA is TGTGCCAGCAGTTACTACACTAGCGGGGCCCCCTACAATGAGCAGTTCTTC. The encoded protein is CASSYYTSGAPYNEQFF. The genes are TRBV6-2 or TRBV6-3 and TRBJ2-1; 10 nucleotides match TRBD2. Germline V gene lookup returns CDR1 MNHEY and CDR2 SVGEGT. The CDR3 is 17 residues long. V shed 1 base, J shed 2 bases, and the junction held 5 bases outside the gene matches.

This clone was picked up many times. The chain carries TRBV19 and TRBJ1-5; 10 positions agree with TRBD1. The length of the CDR3 is 15 residues. Per the germline V gene, CDR1 is LNHDA and CDR2 is SQIVND (reference sequence). With 6 bases clipped from V and 6 bases from J, the junction kept 8 bases outside the gene matches. This CDR3 is CASSRTGGVGQPQHF. As DNA, the CDR3 is TGTGCCAGTAGCCGGACAGGGGGGGTCGGTCAGCCCCAGCATTTT.

This rearrangement joins TRBV4-3 to TRBJ2-1; 7 bases line up with TRBD2. Germline loops: CDR1 LGHNA, CDR2 YSLEER. CDR3 length: 17 amino acids. Trimming at V came to 0 bases and at J to 5 bases, leaving 10 bases not matched to a gene. CDR3 amino acids: CASSQDNGAGVNNEQFF. CDR3 DNA: TGCGCCAGCAGCCAAGATAACGGCGCGGGAGTAAACAATGAGCAGTTCTTC.

The rearrangement uses TRBV12-2 and TRBJ2-1; the table names TRBD2, a call not compared with the DNA. TRBV12-2 is a pseudogene segment. The CDR3 spans 19 residues. The CDR3 region is CASRLVRPGLFAGYNEQFF. CDR3 sequence (DNA): TGTGCAAGTCGCTTAGTTCGACCGGGACTTTTTGCAGGATACAATGAGCAGTTCTTC.

This chain links TRBV5-6 with TRBJ2-5, with a possible D match to TRBD1 (5 bases). V gave up 1 base and J gave up 1 base, with 11 bases separating them. Germline V gene data show CDR1 as SGHDT and CDR2 as YYEEEE. The CDR3 has 15 amino acids. The DNA for the CDR3 is TGTGCCAGCAGCTTGCTGCAGGGCTCCCAAGAGACCCAGTACTTC. Translation gives CASSLLQGSQETQYF.

This clone was detected only once. In DNA form, the CDR3 reads TGTGCCAGCAGCTCGCGACTAGCGGAGAGGGAGACCCAGTACTTC. Amino acids: CASSSRLAERETQYF. This chain joins TRBV7-9 and TRBJ2-5; 9 bases agree with TRBD2. The CDR3 has 15 residues. V was clipped by 4 bases and J by 5 bases; unmatched bases: 8. In germline, CDR1 is SEHNR, CDR2 FQNEAQ (reference sequence).

V gene TRBV7-2 combines with J gene TRBJ2-7; D possibly corresponds to TRBD2 (6 bases). Trimming took off 4 bases at V and 7 bases at J, with 23 bases between the two ends. CDR1 SGHTA and CDR2 FQGNSA come from the germline V gene. The CDR3 spans 16 residues. Here the CDR3 reads CASSSHGTGVGREQYF. The CDR3 region has the DNA TGTGCCAGCAGCTCTCACGGGACTGGAGTAGGAAGGGAGCAGTACTTC.

Note on this clone: Other DNA sequences from this sample encode an identical CDR3 as well. The chain is built from TRBV5-1 and TRBJ1-2; D might be TRBD1 (5 bases). CDR3 length: 12 amino acids. Trimming left V 4 bases short and J 4 bases short, with 8 bases between. CDR1 SGHRS and CDR2 YFSETQ come from the germline V gene. The CDR3 coding sequence is TGCGCCAGCAGCGGGGGAGGCTATGGCTACACCTTC. This sequence encodes CASSGGGYGYTF.

This rearrangement joins TRBV12-5 to TRBJ2-5; 7 nucleotides agree with TRBD1. The CDR3 loop spans 14 amino acids. J was trimmed by 1 base and V by 6 bases; bases with no gene match: 5. Germline CDR1 is LGHNT and CDR2 is FRNRAP. This CDR3 reads CASGLGTVQETQYF. The CDR3 nucleotides read TGTGCTAGTGGCCTAGGGACAGTCCAAGAGACCCAGTACTTC.

By frequency in the sample, this clone is medium-sized. The V call is TRBV19, the J call TRBJ1-5; D call uncertain. CDR1 is LNHDA, CDR2 SQIVND, per germline (reference sequence). The CDR3 sequence is 15 residues long. Trimming took 3 bases from V and 0 from J, leaving 9 bases between them. DNA for the CDR3: TGTGCCAGTAGTATCCCCGGGGATAGCAATCAGCCCCAGCATTTT. This codes for CASSIPGDSNQPQHF. Drawing the rest from reference TRBV19 and TRBJ1-5, the complete variable domain is DGGITQSPKYLFRKEGQNVTLSCEQNLNHDAMYWYRQDPGQGLRLIYYSQIVNDFQKGDIAEGYSVSREKKESFPLTVTSAQKNPTAFYLCASSIPGDSNQPQHFGDGTRLSIL.

This clone occurred a few times. The CDR3 DNA follows: TGTGCCAGCAGCTTCGGACAGGGAGGGTATGGCTACACCTTC. It yields the protein CASSFGQGGYGYTF. The rearrangement uses TRBV5-4 and TRBJ1-2; 8 nucleotides line up with TRBD1. This CDR3 is built from 14 residues. CDR1 and CDR2 from the germline V gene are SGHNT and YYREEE (reference sequence). The V gene end was trimmed by 2 bases and the J gene end by 5 bases; junction bases not matched to a gene: 5.

This clone was detected a few times. The genes are TRBV4-1 and TRBJ2-4, with a weak D call TRBD2 (6 bases). CDR1 and CDR2 from the germline V gene are MGHRA and YSYEKL. The CDR3 length is 15 residues. V was cut by 1 base and J by 7 bases, with 14 bases left in between. The CDR3 sequence: CASSQGPSEGNIQYF. The CDR3, as DNA: TGCGCCAGCAGCCAAGGCCCTAGCGAGGGGAACATTCAGTACTTC.

The chain has TRBV18 and TRBJ2-3; 10 bases map to TRBD2. The CDR3 totals 16 residues. V lost 6 bases to trimming and J lost 2 bases; unmatched junction nucleotides: 8. In germline, CDR1 is KGHSH, CDR2 LQKENI. The CDR3 sequence is CASSLSGGGTTDTQYF. The CDR3 nucleotides are TGTGCCAGCTCCCTAAGCGGGGGGGGTACCACAGATACGCAGTATTTT.